One and the same sample provided the 21 T cell receptor beta chains below, sequenced in a study of early T cells in non-severe SARS-CoV-2 infection. TCRdb fed the 5' RACE reads into MiXCR, producing one record per CDR3 protein. The table lists about 50,000 distinct CDR3 sequences, roughly 10% of them singletons. The sequencing here drew on whole blood, taken at baseline. These receptor sequences come from an adult who was a healthcare worker with PCR-confirmed SARS-CoV-2 infection or an uninfected control (not recorded which).

This clonotype was counted at least ten times. This rearrangement joins TRBV13 to TRBJ1-6; 9 nucleotides match TRBD1. J gave up 7 bases and V 1 base, and 11 bases lay outside the gene matches. The CDR3 loop spans 18 amino acids. Germline V gene sequence: CDR1 PRHDT, CDR2 FYEKMQ (reference sequence). The CDR3 DNA follows: TGTGCCAGCAGCTTAGAAGGGCCGGGGACAGGGCTGAATTCACCCCTCCACTTT. It specifies CASSLEGPGTGLNSPLHF.

This clonotype was seen a handful of times. This chain connects TRBV24-1 to TRBJ1-2; D possibly corresponds to TRBD1 (6 bases). Germline assignment: CDR1 KGHDR and CDR2 SFDVKD. The CDR3 runs to 13 residues. V lost 12 bases to trimming and J lost 5 bases, with 18 bases between them. CDR3 region: CAASSSQGYGYTF. The CDR3 DNA sequence: TGTGCCGCCTCTTCCTCGCAGGGGTATGGCTACACCTTC.

This clonotype was picked up a small number of times. V usage is TRBV11-3 and J usage is TRBJ2-2; a possible D gene is TRBD2 (6 bases). The CDR3 loop spans 14 amino acids. V lost 3 bases and J lost 4, with 9 bases in between. The germline V gene has CDR1 SGHNT and CDR2 YENEEA. The CDR3 is CASSLEGSTGELFF. CDR3 nucleotides: TGTGCCAGCAGCTTGGAGGGGAGCACCGGGGAGCTGTTTTTT. Drawing the rest from reference TRBV11-3 and TRBJ2-2, the complete variable domain is EAGVVQSPRYKIIEKKQPVAFWCNPISGHNTLYWYLQNLGQGPELLIRYENEEAVDDSQLPKDRFSAERLKGVDSTLKIQPAELGDSAVYLCASSLEGSTGELFFGEGSRLTVL.

V usage is TRBV6-5 and J usage is TRBJ2-4; the D is unclear. The CDR3 runs to 17 residues. The V gene's germline CDR1 is MNHEY and CDR2 SVGAGI. The germline V and J ends were trimmed by 2 bases and 9 bases, with 23 bases remaining between them. The CDR3 DNA reads as TGTGCCAGCAGTTACACCCGTCGAGTGGATGGTAACGGCATTCAGTACTTC. It encodes CASSYTRRVDGNGIQYF.

CDR3 DNA: TGTGCCAGCACCATCAATCAGGGGACTATCGAGCAGTACTTC. Translation: CASTINQGTIEQYF. The chain uses TRBV7-9 and TRBJ2-7, with D possibly matching TRBD2 (7 bases). With 7 bases removed from V and 6 bases from J, the gap between germline ends came to 19 bases. The CDR3 totals 14 residues. CDR1 and CDR2 (germline): SEHNR, FQNEAQ (reference sequence).

In its sample, this clonotype was seen many times. The rearrangement joins TRBV12-3 or TRBV12-4 to TRBJ1-2; D not certain. V lost 7 bases, J lost 4 bases, and 7 bases lay in between. This CDR3 is built from 11 residues. The CDR3 DNA reads TGTGCCAGCACCCCCGGCTATGGCTACACCTTC. Translated: CASTPGYGYTF.

This clonotype has just a few counts. V gene TRBV7-2 combines with J gene TRBJ2-3; TRBD2 matches 10 bases. The germline gives CDR1 SGHTA, CDR2 FQGNSA. Trimming removed 4 bases from V and 6 bases from J; junction bases left unmatched: 7. CDR3 length equals 15 residues. CDR3 DNA: TGTGCCAGCAGCTCGCGGACTAGCGGTAGGGATACGCAGTATTTT. Amino acids: CASSSRTSGRDTQYF.

This clonotype was counted many times. An end of the junction does not agree with germline; a read error may underlie this. J is TRBJ2-5 and V is TRBV5-1; D is perhaps TRBD2 (5 bases). The CDR3 contains 13 residues. Germline lookup yields CDR1 SGHRS and CDR2 YFSETQ. In nucleotides, the CDR3 is TGCGCCAGCAGCAGCCGGGATCAAGGGACCCAGTACTTC. It is translated as CASSSRDQGTQYF.

The table lists this clonotype with many counts. The rearrangement joins TRBV3-1 to TRBJ1-4, with TRBD1 identical over 7 bases. The CDR3 covers 14 residues. V gave up 2 bases and J gave up 8 bases; unmatched junction bases: 5. Germline assignment: CDR1 LGHDT and CDR2 YNNKEL (reference sequence). The CDR3 loop reads CASSQSGGGEKLFF. The CDR3 DNA reads as TGTGCCAGCAGCCAATCAGGGGGAGGAGAAAAACTGTTTTTT.

This clonotype came up many times. The chain combines TRBV18 with TRBJ2-1; D perhaps matches TRBD2 (5 bases). CDR3 length: 14 residues. Germline V gene lookup returns CDR1 KGHSH and CDR2 LQKENI. Between the trimmed V and J ends, which lost 0 bases and 9 bases, there was a span of 12 bases. The chain's CDR3 is CASSPPGGGGEQFF. CDR3 coding DNA: TGTGCCAGCTCACCACCGGGTGGAGGTGGTGAGCAGTTCTTC.

This clonotype was counted many times. CDR3 DNA: TGCAGCGCTGGACAGGGGGCTGCTGAAGCTTTCTTT. Translating it yields CSAGQGAAEAFF. The chain carries TRBV29-1 and TRBJ1-1; 11 positions match TRBD1. Germline-derived CDR1 and CDR2 are SQVTM and ANQGSEA. The CDR3 runs 12 residues. The junction had 4 bases not matched to a gene; V was cut back by 7 bases and J by 6 bases.

The rearrangement links TRBV7-9 to TRBJ2-5; 9 nucleotides match TRBD2. CDR1 SEHNR and CDR2 FQNEAQ come from the germline V gene (reference sequence). The CDR3 covers 17 residues. Trimming at V came to 4 bases and at J to 2 bases, leaving 11 bases not matched to a gene. CDR3 region: CASSSPDHSGRQETQYF. The CDR3 region has the DNA TGTGCCAGCAGCTCACCAGACCATAGCGGGAGACAAGAGACCCAGTACTTC. Combining the CDR3 with reference TRBV7-9 and TRBJ2-5 gives the whole variable domain DTGVSQNPRHKITKRGQNVTFRCDPISEHNRLYWYRQTLGQGPEFLTYFQNEAQLEKSRLLSDRFSAERPKGSFSTLEIQRTEQGDSAMYLCASSSPDHSGRQETQYFGPGTRLLVL.

This clonotype has just a few counts. The chain links TRBV7-8 to TRBJ2-5; D unresolved. CDR1 SGHVS and CDR2 FQNEAQ come from the germline V gene. CDR3 length equals 14 residues. Trimming cost V 4 bases and J 5 bases, with 14 bases left between them. Here the CDR3 reads CASSSQALGETQYF. CDR3 coding DNA: TGTGCCAGCAGCTCGCAGGCCCTTGGGGAGACCCAGTACTTC. Drawing the rest from reference TRBV7-8 and TRBJ2-5, the complete variable domain is GAGVSQSPRYKVAKRGQDVALRCDPISGHVSLFWYQQALGQGPEFLTYFQNEAQLDKSGLPSDRFFAERPEGSVSTLKIQRTQQEDSAVYLCASSSQALGETQYFGPGTRLLVL.

This clonotype has only a few counts. The CDR3 DNA sequence: TGTGCCAGCAGCCAAGGGCTAGCGGCCAGGGGAGGGGAGCTGTTTTTT. Amino acids: CASSQGLAARGGELFF. The chain couples TRBV3-1 to TRBJ2-2, with D possibly being TRBD2 (7 bases). Germline CDR1 reads LGHDT; CDR2 reads YNNKEL (reference sequence). Trimming shortened V by 1 base and J by 8 bases, and 17 bases separated the two germline ends. The CDR3 spans 16 residues.

This clonotype has ten or more counts. The chain employs TRBV7-9 and TRBJ2-1; TRBD2 matches 13 bases. V dropped 7 bases and J dropped 9; count of bases not matched to a gene: 9. The germline CDR1 and CDR2 sequences are SEHNR and FQNEAQ (reference sequence). The CDR3 covers 15 residues. CDR3 sequence reads: CASTLTSGRLVEQFF. CDR3 bases: TGTGCCAGCACCCTGACTAGCGGGAGGTTGGTTGAGCAGTTCTTC.

This clonotype was observed many times. The rearrangement joins TRBV29-1 to TRBJ2-7; TRBD1 agrees at 8 bases. The CDR3 covers 14 residues. V lost 5 bases and J lost 1; bases outside the gene matches: 7. The V gene's germline CDR1 is SQVTM and CDR2 ANQGSEA. The CDR3 nucleotides are TGCAGCGTTCCGAGACAGGGGACTTCCTACGAGCAGTACTTC. Translation: CSVPRQGTSYEQYF.

This clonotype was counted between two and nine times. This chain connects TRBV27 to TRBJ1-1; no clear D. The CDR3 spans 16 residues. CDR1 is MNHEY, CDR2 SMNVEV, per germline (reference sequence). V lost 1 base and J 2 bases, leaving 14 bases between the germline ends. As DNA, the CDR3 is TGTGCCAGCAGTTTATATCCCATTGGAACCAACACTGAAGCTTTCTTT. Encoded protein: CASSLYPIGTNTEAFF.

This clonotype has more than one count but fewer than ten. The chain couples TRBV4-2 to TRBJ1-2; 8 bases match TRBD1. The trim removed 6 bases at V and 8 bases at J, leaving 8 bases unmatched. The CDR3 is 13 amino acids. The V gene's germline CDR1 is LGHNA and CDR2 YNFKEQ. The CDR3 loop is CASSFDRGSGYTF. In DNA, the CDR3 is TGTGCCAGCAGTTTCGACAGGGGAAGCGGCTACACCTTC.

The chain has TRBV12-3 or TRBV12-4 and TRBJ1-1, with D uncertain. Trimming took 5 bases from V and 7 from J, leaving 11 bases between them. The CDR3 extends over 12 amino acids. In nucleotides, the CDR3 is TGTGCCAGCAGTCCACGGGTCTATGAAGCTTTCTTT. Translation gives CASSPRVYEAFF.

This clonotype was seen a few times. The chain combines TRBV6-5 with TRBJ2-7, with a weak D call TRBD1 (6 bases). The V gene's germline CDR1 is MNHEY and CDR2 SVGAGI. V gave up 6 bases and J gave up 0 bases, with 18 bases separating them. The CDR3 contains 16 residues. The DNA of the CDR3 is TGTGCCAGCAGCCAGGGGTCAGGGGCGAGCTCCTACGAGCAGTACTTC. This gives the protein CASSQGSGASSYEQYF.

The chain employs TRBV13 and TRBJ1-4; the D gene is possibly TRBD1 (6 bases). The V gene lost 5 bases and the J gene lost 11 bases, with 18 bases spanning the gap. The CDR3 sequence is 14 residues long. Germline V gene lookup returns CDR1 PRHDT and CDR2 FYEKMQ (reference sequence). The CDR3 sequence is CASSHRGGRRKLFF. CDR3 nucleotide sequence: TGTGCCAGCAGCCACCGGGGGGGGCGACGGAAACTGTTTTTT.